The next 22 T cell receptor beta chains were all read from a single sample in a study of glioma-infiltrating T cells after dendritic cell vaccination. Documented time point: after dendritic cell vaccination, including at tumor progression/relapse. Data came from immunoSEQ multiplex PCR; TCRdb stores just in-frame clones and leaves some out. The sample holds more than 95,000 clones, around 90% seen once. The sequences come from blood, collected after dendritic cell vaccination. The receptor set was obtained from a human donor with glioblastoma.

The chain recombines TRBV6-1 with TRBJ2-7, with a weak D call TRBD2 (6 bases). CDR1 is MNHNS and CDR2 is SASEGT in the germline V gene. The V and J ends lost 3 bases and 3 bases respectively, with 21 bases between them. CDR3 length: 17 amino acids. In DNA, the CDR3 is TGTGCCAGCAGTGAGACGCCTGGGGGGAATGGTCGCTACGAGCAGTACTTC. It codes for CASSETPGGNGRYEQYF.

The chain links TRBV30 to TRBJ2-3; 9 bases align to TRBD1. This CDR3 has 14 residues. Germline CDR1 reads GTSNPN; CDR2 reads SVGIG (reference sequence). The ends lost 4 bases at V and 2 bases at J; junction bases unmatched: 4. CDR3 coding DNA: TGTGCCTGGATGAGGACAGGGGCCACAGATACGCAGTATTTT. Translating gives CAWMRTGATDTQYF.

The V call is TRBV2, the J call TRBJ2-5; tentative D call: TRBD1 (6 bases). The CDR3 extends over 11 amino acids. In germline, CDR1 is SNHLY, CDR2 FYNNEI. V lost 7 bases to trimming and J lost 3 bases, with 6 bases between them. The CDR3 loop reads CASKGEETQYF. The CDR3 region has the DNA TGTGCCAGCAAGGGGGAAGAGACCCAGTACTTC. Variable domain in full (rest from reference TRBV2 and TRBJ2-5): EPEVTQTPSHQVTQMGQEVILRCVPISNHLYFYWYRQILGQKVEFLVSFYNNEISEKSEIFDDQFSVERPDGSNFTLKIRSTKLEDSAMYFCASKGEETQYFGPGTRLLVL.

This clone was found once. V is TRBV4-2 and J is TRBJ1-2; D is uncertain. Germline V gene lookup returns CDR1 LGHNA and CDR2 YNFKEQ. The V gene lost 3 bases and the J gene lost 0 bases, with 14 bases spanning the gap. The CDR3 length is 16 residues. Here the CDR3 reads CASSQDRGLSNYGYTF. The CDR3 DNA sequence: TGTGCCAGCAGCCAGGACCGAGGGTTATCTAACTATGGCTACACCTTC.

The rearrangement links TRBV10-3 to TRBJ1-2; D is unclear. The CDR3 covers 12 residues. Germline V gene data show CDR1 as ENHRY and CDR2 as SYGVKD. V dropped 2 bases and J dropped 4 bases, with 5 bases sitting between them. In DNA, the CDR3 is TGTGCCATCAGTGAGCCCATCTATGGCTACACCTTC. This gives the protein CAISEPIYGYTF.

The chain couples TRBV19 to TRBJ2-1; D possibly corresponds to TRBD2 (6 bases). V dropped 6 bases and J dropped 8 bases, with 14 bases sitting between them. The V gene's germline CDR1 is LNHDA and CDR2 SQIVND (reference sequence). The CDR3 totals 13 residues. In nucleotides, the CDR3 is TGTGCCAGTAGATTGGTGGGAGGCGATGAGCAGTTCTTC. Protein sequence: CASRLVGGDEQFF.

This clone was seen more than once but under ten times. The chain has TRBV9 and TRBJ2-1; 8 bases line up with TRBD1. V lost 1 base and J lost 4; bases outside the gene matches: 4. The CDR3 spans 15 residues. Germline CDR1 SGDLS, CDR2 YYNGEE. This CDR3 reads CASSVQGQDYNEQFF. CDR3 nucleotides: TGTGCCAGCAGCGTACAGGGACAGGATTACAATGAGCAGTTCTTC.

The chain has TRBV9 and TRBJ1-1; D is unclear. The germline V gene has CDR1 SGDLS and CDR2 YYNGEE. The CDR3 is 14 residues long. Deletions cut 0 bases from V and 4 bases from J, with 10 bases between. This chain's CDR3 is CASSVVSSSTEAFF. CDR3 coding DNA: TGTGCCAGCAGCGTAGTTAGTAGTAGCACTGAAGCTTTCTTT.

V gene TRBV27 combines with J gene TRBJ1-1; 7 bases map to TRBD1. Germline CDR1 reads MNHEY; CDR2 reads SMNVEV (reference sequence). This CDR3 comprises 14 residues. Unmatched junction bases numbered 7, after V lost 8 bases and J lost 1 base. In nucleotides, the CDR3 is TGTGCCAGCGGAAGGGACAGTCGGAACACTGAAGCTTTCTTT. It encodes CASGRDSRNTEAFF.

The CDR3 region is CASRDRGTEAFF. The CDR3 DNA is TGCGCCAGCAGGGACAGGGGGACTGAAGCTTTCTTT. The rearrangement joins TRBV10-2 to TRBJ1-1, with TRBD1 matching 10 bases. Trimming at V came to 6 bases and at J to 5 bases, leaving 0 bases not matched to a gene. CDR1 and CDR2 from the germline V gene are WSHSY and SAAADI. There are 12 residues in the CDR3.

V is TRBV18 and J is TRBJ1-6; D ambiguous. The CDR3 is made up of 14 amino acids. CDR1 is KGHSH and CDR2 is LQKENI in the germline V gene. Trimming cost V 1 base and J 9 bases, with 10 bases left between them. The CDR3 loop is CASSPRGIGSPLHF. DNA of the CDR3: TGTGCCAGCTCACCACGAGGGATCGGTTCACCCCTCCACTTT.

J is TRBJ2-2 and V is TRBV5-4, with 7 nucleotides matching TRBD1. Germline V lookup: CDR1 SGHNT, CDR2 YYREEE (reference sequence). The CDR3 sequence is 15 residues long. V lost 4 bases, J lost 4 bases, and 7 bases stayed unmatched. CDR3 DNA sequence: TGTGCCAGCAGCCTACAGGGGTCGGGCACCGGGGAGCTGTTTTTT. It yields the protein CASSLQGSGTGELFF.

With regard to this clone: This CDR3 is also generated by other DNA sequences in the sample. CDR3 coding DNA: TGCAGCGTTAGATTAGCGGAGCAGTTCTTC. Translation: CSVRLAEQFF. J is TRBJ2-1 and V is TRBV29-1; D possibly corresponds to TRBD2 (5 bases). Looked up from germline, CDR1 is SQVTM and CDR2 is ANQGSEA. The CDR3 consists of 10 residues. Trimming cost V 5 bases and J 10 bases, with 9 bases left between them.

This chain joins TRBV7-8 and TRBJ2-7; D ambiguous. The CDR3 covers 12 residues. V lost 1 base and J 12 bases, leaving 13 bases between the germline ends. Per the germline V gene, CDR1 is SGHVS and CDR2 is FQNEAQ. DNA for the CDR3: TGTGCCAGCAGCTTAGGTCAGGCTGAAGGGTACTTC. Translation gives CASSLGQAEGYF.

V usage is TRBV9 and J usage is TRBJ2-2; 12 bases map to TRBD2. The CDR3 is 16 amino acids. Germline CDR1 is SGDLS and CDR2 is YYNGEE. With 3 bases clipped from V and 6 bases from J, the junction kept 6 bases outside the gene matches. The CDR3 is CASSADLAGGSGELFF. For the CDR3, the DNA is TGTGCCAGCAGCGCCGACCTAGCGGGAGGGTCCGGGGAGCTGTTTTTT.

This chain connects TRBV27 to TRBJ2-7; TRBD2 matches at 7 bases. The CDR3 length is 14 residues. The ends lost 5 bases at V and 2 bases at J; junction bases unmatched: 6. Germline V gene data show CDR1 as MNHEY and CDR2 as SMNVEV (reference sequence). The CDR3 region is CASSTPGGTYEQYF. The CDR3 nucleotides read TGTGCCAGCAGTACCCCGGGAGGTACCTACGAGCAGTACTTC.

The chain carries TRBV9 and TRBJ2-1; 11 bases line up with TRBD1. This CDR3 contains 15 residues. The germline CDR1 and CDR2 sequences are SGDLS and YYNGEE. V was clipped by 3 bases and J by 4 bases; unmatched bases: 3. CDR3 nucleotides: TGTGCCAGCAGCGCCGGGACAGGGGGTTACAATGAGCAGTTCTTC. Translated, it gives CASSAGTGGYNEQFF.

The rearrangement links TRBV2 to TRBJ2-7; TRBD2 is a possible D gene (7 bases). The length of the CDR3 is 13 residues. Germline V gene data show CDR1 as SNHLY and CDR2 as FYNNEI. Between the trimmed V and J ends, which lost 7 bases and 6 bases, there was a span of 16 bases. CDR3 in amino acids: CASKGGTISEQYF. In DNA form, the CDR3 reads TGTGCCAGCAAGGGGGGGACGATAAGCGAGCAGTACTTC. The whole variable domain, remainder taken from reference TRBV2 and TRBJ2-7, is EPEVTQTPSHQVTQMGQEVILRCVPISNHLYFYWYRQILGQKVEFLVSFYNNEISEKSEIFDDQFSVERPDGSNFTLKIRSTKLEDSAMYFCASKGGTISEQYFGPGTRLTVT.

This clone appeared a single time. This chain uses TRBV5-6 with TRBJ2-3, with 8 bases that match TRBD2. The CDR3 loop spans 14 amino acids. CDR1 SGHDT and CDR2 YYEEEE come from the germline V gene. J lost 4 bases, V lost 4 bases, and 5 bases had no gene match. CDR3 sequence reads: CASSSGSVSDTQYF. The CDR3, as DNA: TGTGCCAGCAGCAGCGGGAGTGTATCAGATACGCAGTATTTT.

The rearrangement joins TRBV4-1 to TRBJ2-3; TRBD2 matches 9 bases. There are 16 residues in the CDR3. Germline-derived CDR1 and CDR2 are MGHRA and YSYEKL. V shed 1 base and J 4 bases; nucleotides not matched to a gene: 6. The DNA of the CDR3 is TGCGCCAGCAGCCAAGTAGGTAGCGGGGGCGCAGATACGCAGTATTTT. It specifies CASSQVGSGGADTQYF.

The chain couples TRBV6-1 to TRBJ2-3; tentative D call: TRBD1 (6 bases). The CDR3 contains 15 residues. V was trimmed by 4 bases and J by 6 bases, leaving 17 bases between them. Germline CDR1 MNHNS, CDR2 SASEGT. The CDR3 sequence: CASSGRQVLSDTQYF. In DNA, the CDR3 is TGTGCCAGCAGTGGGAGACAGGTACTTTCGGATACGCAGTATTTT.

The V and J genes are TRBV19 and TRBJ2-5; TRBD2 matches at 10 bases. Per germline, CDR1 LNHDA and CDR2 SQIVND (reference sequence). The CDR3 spans 13 residues. V gave up 6 bases and J gave up 5 bases; unmatched junction bases: 3. CDR3 sequence (DNA): TGTGCCAGTAGGGGTAGCGGGGGGGAGACCCAGTACTTC. Translation: CASRGSGGETQYF.